A selection of T cell receptor beta chains follows, all from one sample in a study of early T cells in non-severe SARS-CoV-2 infection. Each CDR3 protein is one row after TCRdb ran MiXCR on the 5' RACE reads. The data show some 22,000 distinct CDR3 sequences, roughly 4% seen once. The sample taken for sequencing was whole blood. These receptors were taken from an adult who was a healthcare worker with PCR-confirmed SARS-CoV-2 infection or an uninfected control (not recorded which). Both conserved end residues are part of each CDR3. Each record gives: D gene, V gene, J gene, clone size, CDR3 DNA, CDR3 protein. D genes are given only for firm matches. Size values are once, few and many counts, or a class for expanded clones, and some rows have none.

TRBD1	TRBV20-1	TRBJ1-2	NA	TGCAGTGCTAGAGTACCGGGACAGGGGGCTCGGCGGGGCTACACCTTC	CSARVPGQGARRGYTF
NA	TRBV4-3	TRBJ1-6	NA	TGCGCCAGCAGCCAAGAACCGGGGGGAGATAATTCACCCCTCCACTTT	CASSQEPGGDNSPLHF
TRBD1	TRBV5-4	TRBJ2-2	medium-sized	TGTGCCAGCAGCGTACAGGGGGCTGACACCGGGGAGCTGTTTTTT	CASSVQGADTGELFF
NA	TRBV6-5	TRBJ2-1	many	TGTGCCAGCAGTTCCTCTATAAGCTCCTACAATGAGCAGTTCTTC	CASSSSISSYNEQFF
NA	TRBV7-9	TRBJ2-3	NA	TGTGCCAGCAGCATGGCCCCACGGGATACGCAGTATTTT	CASSMAPRDTQYF
TRBD1	TRBV7-7	TRBJ1-4	few	TGTGCTAGCAGCCCCGGGACAGGGGCGGGAGAAAAACTGTTTTTT	CASSPGTGAGEKLFF
NA	TRBV4-3	TRBJ2-7	many	TGCGCCAGCAGCCAAGAACAACACCACGGCGAGCAGTACTTC	CASSQEQHHGEQYF
TRBD2	TRBV6-2/TRBV6-3	TRBJ2-2	many	TGTGCCAGCACCGTAGCGGGGCAAGTAACCGGGGAGCTGTTTTTT	CASTVAGQVTGELFF
NA	TRBV2	TRBJ2-5	many	TGTGCCAGCAGTGTAACCGCCGGCGAGACCCAGTACTTC	CASSVTAGETQYF
NA	TRBV3-2	TRBJ2-7	NA	NA	CASSQWGVGAAYEQYF
TRBD1	TRBV19	TRBJ1-5	many	TGTGCCAGTAGTATACGACAGGGCGGTCAGCCCCAGCATTTT	CASSIRQGGQPQHF
NA	TRBV12-3/TRBV12-4	TRBJ1-1	many	TGTGCCAGCAGTTTTAAGGTGAACACTGAAGCTTTCTTT	CASSFKVNTEAFF
TRBD2	TRBV6-6	TRBJ2-6	NA	TGTGCCAGCCACCCACAGCGGGGGGGCCCTGGGGCCAACGTCCTGACTTTC	CASHPQRGGPGANVLTF
NA	TRBV2	TRBJ1-1	few	TGTGCCAGCAGTGAAGTCTTGGGGAACACTGAAGCTTTCTTT	CASSEVLGNTEAFF
NA	TRBV7-2	TRBJ1-1	many	TGTGCCAGCAGCCACTTAAACACTGAAGCTTTCTTT	CASSHLNTEAFF
TRBD2	TRBV9	TRBJ2-3	NA	TGTGCCAGCAGCACCCACCCGGGACTAACGGATACGCAGTATTTT	CASSTHPGLTDTQYF
NA	TRBV10-3	TRBJ2-7	many	TGTGTCATCAGTGGCAGGATTGGGCCTCTCGGGTCCGAGCAGTACTTC	CVISGRIGPLGSEQYF
NA	TRBV29-1	TRBJ1-1	NA	TGCAGCGTCCTGACAGGCGAAGCTTTCTTT	CSVLTGEAFF
NA	TRBV20-1	TRBJ2-7	many	TGCAGTGCTAGGGATGGCTACGAGCAGTACTTC	CSARDGYEQYF
NA	TRBV12-3/TRBV12-4	TRBJ1-2	medium-sized	TGTGCCAGCAGAGGGGGATATGGCTACACCTTC	CASRGGYGYTF
TRBD1	TRBV18	TRBJ2-7	NA	TGTGCCAGCTCCCGGGACAGACTCTACGAGCAGTACTTC	CASSRDRLYEQYF
NA	TRBV4-2	TRBJ2-1	many	TGTGCCAGCAGCCAAGCACAAGAAGATGAGCAGTTCTTC	CASSQAQEDEQFF
TRBD2	TRBV7-2	TRBJ2-7	few	TGTGCCAGCAGCTTGGCTAGCGGGGGGCACGAGCAGTACTTC	CASSLASGGHEQYF
TRBD2	TRBV5-6	TRBJ2-3	few	TGTGCCAGCAGCACGACTAGCGGGGGGCTAGGAGATACGCAGTATTTT	CASSTTSGGLGDTQYF
NA	TRBV6-6	TRBJ2-7	NA	TGTGCCAGCAGTCGGGAGCCTACGAGAGAGCAGTACTTC	CASSREPTREQYF
TRBD2	TRBV6-5	TRBJ2-1	NA	TGTGCCAGCAGTTACGTCATGGGGCTAGCGGGGGGCCGCAATGAGCAGTTCTTC	CASSYVMGLAGGRNEQFF
TRBD1	TRBV6-6	TRBJ2-2	few	TGTGCCAGCAGTTACTCCCCGGGACAGGGTAACGGGGAGCTGTTTTTT	CASSYSPGQGNGELFF
NA	TRBV9	TRBJ1-1	many	TGTGCCAGCAGCGTAGCGCAAAAGACTGAAGCTTTCTTT	CASSVAQKTEAFF
TRBD1	TRBV13	TRBJ2-1	many	TGTGCCAGCAGCCAGGGACAGGGATACAATGAGCAGTTCTTC	CASSQGQGYNEQFF
NA	TRBV3-1	TRBJ1-2	many	TGTGCCAGCAGCCAAGCGGGCAGGGGCGCCAGCGGCTACACCTTC	CASSQAGRGASGYTF
TRBD1	TRBV20-1	TRBJ2-1	many	TGCAGTGCTTGGGACAGTCACAATGAGCAGTTCTTC	CSAWDSHNEQFF
NA	TRBV20-1	TRBJ2-1	NA	TGCAGTGCTAGCAGCTACAGCTCCTACAATGAGCAGTTCTTC	CSASSYSSYNEQFF
NA	TRBV29-1	TRBJ1-2	many	TGCAGCGTTGACCGGGGGTACTATGGCTACACCTTC	CSVDRGYYGYTF
NA	TRBV7-9	TRBJ1-2	many	TGTGCCAGCAGCCCAGCCAGGGCCGGGGGCTACACCTTC	CASSPARAGGYTF
NA	TRBV18	TRBJ2-3	many	TGTGCCAGCTCACCCTTTGGGACAGATACGCAGTATTTT	CASSPFGTDTQYF
NA	TRBV25-1	TRBJ2-5	many	TGTGCCAGCAGTGACCGGGACACCGCTAGCCAGTACTTC	CASSDRDTASQYF
NA	TRBV10-3	TRBJ2-7	many	TGTGCCATCAGTGCTGGGGAAGCAGGGACCTACGAGCAGTACTTC	CAISAGEAGTYEQYF
NA	TRBV2	TRBJ1-6	NA	TGTGCCAGCAGGTCGGTTAACTCCTATAATTCACCCCTCTACTTT	CASRSVNSYNSPLYF
NA	TRBV6-4	TRBJ2-2	NA	TGTGCCAGCAGTGAGGGGCGGGGAGACACCGGGGAGCTGTTTTTT	CASSEGRGDTGELFF
TRBD1	TRBV12-3/TRBV12-4	TRBJ1-4	many	TGTGCCAGCAGCGCGACCGGGACAGGGGATGAAAAACTGTTTTTT	CASSATGTGDEKLFF
TRBD2	TRBV5-1	TRBJ2-7	many	TGCGCCAGCAGTGGGACTAGCGGGGGTAGCTACGAGCAGTACTTC	CASSGTSGGSYEQYF
NA	TRBV7-2	TRBJ2-1	NA	TGTGCCAGCACCCCCCCAGGCGCAGTCTACAATGAGCAGTTCTTC	CASTPPGAVYNEQFF
NA	TRBV27	TRBJ2-3	many	TGTGCCAGCAGTCCCGGGACTTATAATACGCAGTATTTT	CASSPGTYNTQYF
NA	TRBV11-3	TRBJ1-1	many	TGTGCCAGGGACCCTGACACTGAAGCTTTCTTT	CARDPDTEAFF
NA	TRBV30	TRBJ2-5	medium-sized	TGTGCCTGGAGTGTAACCAGGCAAGAGACCCAGTACTTC	CAWSVTRQETQYF
NA	TRBV7-9	TRBJ1-1	many	TGTGCCAGCAGCTTCGACGGGGGCCCGAACACTGAAGCTTTCTTT	CASSFDGGPNTEAFF
NA	TRBV3-1	TRBJ1-1	many	TGTGCCAGCAGCCAAAGCACCGGCGCGTGGAACACTGAAGCTTTCTTT	CASSQSTGAWNTEAFF
NA	TRBV7-2	TRBJ2-5	many	TGTGCCAGCAGCCCAGACTACCAAGAGACCCAGTACTTC	CASSPDYQETQYF
TRBD2	TRBV9	TRBJ2-1	few	TGTGCCAGCAGCGCCCACCCTTTTCTAGCGGGGGGGCGGAATGAGCAGTTCTTC	CASSAHPFLAGGRNEQFF
TRBD2	TRBV5-1	TRBJ2-1	few	TGCGCCAGCAGCTTGGGCGGGGGGACCTACAATGAGCAGTTCTTC	CASSLGGGTYNEQFF
TRBD1	TRBV6-5	TRBJ2-7	many	TGTGCCAGCAGACCGGGACAGACCTACGAGCAGTACTTC	CASRPGQTYEQYF
TRBD1	TRBV6-1	TRBJ2-3	many	TGTGCCAGCACCAGGACAGGCAGCCGAGAAGATACGCAGTATTTT	CASTRTGSREDTQYF
NA	TRBV7-3	TRBJ1-1	NA	TGTGCCAGCAGCCCAGGCCGAAACACTGAAGCTTTCTTT	CASSPGRNTEAFF
NA	TRBV15	TRBJ1-5	few	TGTGCCACCAGCAGAGATACAGAGCCGACCCAGCCCCAGCATTTT	CATSRDTEPTQPQHF
NA	TRBV10-3	TRBJ2-7	NA	TGTGCCATCTCATCCGTGAGGACGCACTACGAGCAGTACTTC	CAISSVRTHYEQYF
NA	TRBV6-6	TRBJ1-1	many	TGTGCCAGCAGTTACTCGGTGGGGATTGAAGCTTTCTTT	CASSYSVGIEAFF
TRBD1	TRBV11-2	TRBJ2-2	many	TGTGCCAGCAGCTTAAGGGTGGTCTACAGGGGGCGAAGCACCGGGGAGCTGTTTTTT	CASSLRVVYRGRSTGELFF
NA	TRBV5-1	TRBJ2-3	few	TGCGCCAGCAGCCGAGACGGTTACTCTAGCACAGATACGCAGTATTTT	CASSRDGYSSTDTQYF
NA	TRBV18	TRBJ2-3	many	TGTGCCAGCTCACCCTCCGGGACTCTGGGAGATACGCAGTATTTT	CASSPSGTLGDTQYF
NA	TRBV7-8	TRBJ1-2	many	TGTGCCAGCAGCTTAGTCCCTAAGGTCTATGGCTACACCTTC	CASSLVPKVYGYTF